This TCR beta chain is from a study of shared clonotypes between healthy human individuals. Study-level findings and limits: Apart from blood, nothing was sampled; tissue repertoires likely differ.

To note about this clone: The antigen is not known.

This CDR3 is built from 14 residues. V was pared by 5 bases and J by 3 bases, with 6 bases of the junction left unmatched. CDR1 and CDR2 from the germline V gene are LNHDA and SQIVND (reference sequence). Using ten immunoSEQ deep assay plates, investigators sequenced unsorted PBMC DNA. TCRdb's copy holds only in-frame clones and misses some; the assay was immunoSEQ multiplex PCR. This table holds 450,000 to 650,000 clones, roughly 72% found once. The clonotype comes from a woman aged 40 to 50 in good health. Some clones in this sample may be carry-over from other donors' samples. The V and J genes are TRBV19 and TRBJ1-1; 7 bases line up with TRBD1. Sequencing input: PBMCs. The CDR3, as DNA: TGTGCCAGTAGTCAAACAGGGGTGGACACTGAAGCTTTCTTT. Amino acid sequence: CASSQTGVDTEAFF.